One TCR beta chain is described in this entry. The antigen it recognizes is unknown. Within one base of it there is no much larger clone, and no base qualities were kept. The sample is drawn from a study of cytomegalovirus exposure and HLA in healthy donors (dated by TCRdb to 2016 to 2017). About the study as a whole: According to an earlier analysis of several hundred of the donors, about 179 million T cells yielded 120 million or so unique TCR beta sequences and 276 Gb of sequence data. An early release covering roughly 640 HLA-typed donors comprised approximately 290 gigabases of sequencing data and 85 million to 100 million unique TCR sequences. Among the approximately 430 genotyped donors, 75% to 90% belonged to the genetic ancestry cluster associated with self-reported Caucasian donors. The aim of the study was to test whether cataloging public T cell receptors could identify signatures of past pathogen exposure. The study profiled the T cell repertoires of under 850 subjects by immunosequencing and related them to cytomegalovirus serostatus. A separate validation cohort of 90 to 150 different subjects was used in addition to the roughly 670-subject first cohort. To predict cytomegalovirus infection status, the study brought together high-throughput TCR immunosequencing, statistical association of individual TCRs with disease status, and machine learning. A later analysis re-analyzed previously published TCR beta repertoires from about 600 donors and added high-resolution HLA genotyping to study TCR occurrence patterns. Rather than using new phenotypic data, the later analysis identified candidate immune exposures from TCR beta sequences and from how often those sequences occurred across donors. In an earlier analysis of roughly 540 of the donors, high-throughput TCR beta sequencing was used to judge whether each TCR beta V gene segment behaved as functional or pseudogenic. Alongside the repertoire data, information on donor age, sex, ethnicity and CMV serostatus was compiled. Genome-wide SNP genotypes for about 65% of the 666 donors were used in a later genetic analysis, which treated that subset as a discovery cohort. All discovery cohort repertoires had been generated using a single sequencing platform. Class I and class II HLA loci were covered by the typing at four-digit resolution. Typing coverage differed by locus: A, B, C, DRB1 and DQB1 were typed in about 629-640 donors, DQA1 in approximately 520, DPA1 in around 600, and DPB1 in around 440. Five DR-DQ haplotypes were treated as single units for association and clustering because of strong linkage in the cohort. Among 300 to 500 genotyped donors of the cohort, an average of approximately 240,000 unique TCR beta nucleotide sequences was sequenced per donor, of which about 19% were non-productive. What the work shows at the level of the full study, not this receptor alone: The earlier analysis of around 600 of the donors excluded seventeen rarely observed V segments, including chromosome 9 orphons, because counts were too low. Because the 87-base-pair reads could not distinguish some IMGT-functional V segments, including TRBV6-2 and TRBV6-3, those segments were excluded. A further reported finding was that TCR beta sequences accurately predicted the HLA-A and HLA-B alleles for most subjects in the first cohort. An association between a missense DCLRE1C variant and V-gene and J-gene trimming of TCR beta chains was found in a later genetic analysis and replicated in an independent cohort. A cluster of highly shared sequence variants was judged likely to be a technical artifact of the sequencing pipeline. The study gave a list of around 170 TCR beta chains associated with cytomegalovirus. According to a later analysis, parvovirus B19, influenza, CMV and Epstein-Barr virus appeared linked to several top co-occurrence clusters. Because HLA typing was missing for some donors at each locus, association tests included only the typed subset. The classifier was reported to diagnose cytomegalovirus status with high specificity and sensitivity in both the original and validation cohorts. An earlier analysis of around 600 of the donors showed that most TCR beta V segments appeared in productive rearrangements either about 87% or about 30% of the time, which broadly matched IMGT annotations. Only TCR beta chains were sequenced in this cohort, and the absence of alpha or paired-chain data limited detectable features. Linkage disequilibrium might explain the correlated functional status among segregating V segments, but an unknown experimental factor could not be ruled out. Most TCR sequences were observed very rarely across donors, whereas some public TCRs were present in many individuals. When HLA alleles, especially DR and DQ, strongly co-occurred, TCR associations were difficult to assign to individual alleles. Most CMV-associated TCR beta chains appeared to be HLA-restricted in a later analysis, and the HLA associations seemed to be driven largely by CMV exposure. In a later analysis, some 17,000 TCR beta sequences were associated with specific HLA alleles at a false discovery rate of 0.05. For the cohort, immune exposure information was limited to CMV serostatus. In a later analysis, HLA-associated TCR beta chains showed more clonal expansion and lower generation probabilities than non-associated chains that were equally common. The authors suggested that the approach could potentially be extended to other disease states and immunological phenotypes. Roughly uniform sequencing depth across donors was assumed in presence/absence analyses, although this assumption may not hold. In a later genetic analysis, fewer N-insertions in productive TCRs were reported among donors in an Asian-associated ancestry cluster than the roughly 700-donor mean. According to a later analysis, TCR association rates differed among HLA loci, with DRB1 alleles showing the most associated TCRs and HLA-C alleles showing the fewest. A few of the identified cytomegalovirus-associated TCR beta chains were confirmed in vitro to be specific for cytomegalovirus antigens.

The cohort comprised some 700 healthy bone marrow donors. Cohort members were all nominally healthy when sampled, although unrecorded immune exposures were likely present. The donor was CMV seronegative and was included in the group of about 400 seronegative cohort members. Every donor gave a peripheral blood sample, and the peripheral blood mononuclear cells from that sample were used for TCR beta sequencing. The Qiagen DNeasy Blood Extraction Kit was used to extract genomic DNA from the blood cell samples. Libraries were constructed by the immunoSEQ multiplex PCR assay. For the multiplex PCR, a mixture combining 60 forward primers for TCR Vbeta segments and 13 reverse primers for TCR Jbeta segments was used. A multiplex PCR assay on genomic DNA amplified the CDR3 region of rearranged TCR beta genes. The Illumina HiSeq System was used to sequence the amplified TCR beta libraries as 87-base-pair reads. In the paper's pipeline: In a later analysis, 70 million to 95 million unique TCR beta chains were counted across the roughly 700 repertoires, and about 10 million of these chains were shared by at least two donors. Raw reads were error-corrected and collapsed into unique sequences with a nearest-neighbor algorithm that merged closely related sequences to remove PCR and sequencing errors. CDR3 sequences were aligned to IMGT reference sequences to assign V, D and J gene segments. Each retained sequence needed at least a six-nucleotide match to both a V gene segment and a J gene segment. A rearrangement was called productive if the CDR3 had no stop codons and remained in frame with V and J, and every other rearrangement was called non-productive. CDR3 was defined according to IMGT convention as the region running from the second conserved V-encoded cysteine to the conserved J-encoded phenylalanine. Sequences without an unambiguous match to a single V gene segment were excluded from the earlier analysis of almost 600 of the donors. An earlier analysis of approximately 590 of the donors called V segments functional above 56.7% productive rearrangements and segregating when the between-donor standard deviation exceeded 5%. To diagnose cytomegalovirus status from the catalog of TCR beta chain sequences, a statistical classification framework was built. V and J gene assignment, in a later analysis, came from comparing TCR nucleotide sequences with IMGT/GENE-DB human TR gene sequences. Using the TCRdist pipeline, a later analysis assigned CDR3 sequences along with most-parsimonious VDJ recombination scenarios. In a later analysis, every TCR beta chain was defined by the combination of its CDR3 amino acid sequence and its V-gene family, and reads without a unique V-gene family were dropped. A later analysis removed several hundred highly shared, low-generation-probability nucleotide sequences to deal with suspected cross-contamination and a sequencing artifact. In a later analysis, a clonal expansion index for each public chain was calculated from normalized within-repertoire ranks of inferred template counts. Generation probabilities in a later analysis came from a VDJ recombination model fitted to out-of-frame rearrangements, and those results were checked against IGoR. In a later analysis, hypergeometric tests were used to score TCR-TCR, TCR-HLA and TCR-CMV co-occurrence, with a repertoire-size bias correction applied to TCR pairs. A later analysis estimated false discovery rates by permuting HLA or CMV assignments 20 times. In a later analysis, co-occurring TCRs were grouped with DBSCAN, and TCRdist sequence similarity was added when clustering was performed within HLA-allele-positive subsets. Repertoires with fewer than 30,000 or more than 120,000 public chains, plus five repertoires with anomalous nucleotide sharing, were excluded from co-occurrence clustering. TCRdb obtained this table from immuneACCESS and retained in-frame rearrangements with V and J assigned. These tables miss some clones; where compared with another copy, unresolved V genes account for less than half of the shortfall, and the remainder is unexplained. That table furnishes V, J and clone size, whereas the DNA furnished D and trimming. This sample gives 140,000 or so clones in total; over 60% of them show up just once. Roughly 2.1% of the sample is taken by the ten largest.

V is reduced by 1 base and J by 4 bases, leaving a spacing of 14 bases between them. The CDR3 has 16 amino acids, counting the end cysteine and phenylalanine. Kept here is only the CDR3 DNA, which spans 48 bases and is read in frame from base 1. CDR1 and CDR2, per the germline V gene (reference sequence), are SEHNR and FQNEAQ. The chain employs TRBV7-9 and TRBJ2-1; TRBD2 is a possible D gene, resting on 6 matching bases. The sample taken for sequencing was PBMCs. The receptor comes from a man aged 35 to 55 in good health and CMV-seronegative. In nucleotide form, the sequence is TGTGCCAGCAGCTTAGGGATTGGAGGGAAATACAATGAGCAGTTCTTC. Its translation reads: CASSLGIGGKYNEQFF.